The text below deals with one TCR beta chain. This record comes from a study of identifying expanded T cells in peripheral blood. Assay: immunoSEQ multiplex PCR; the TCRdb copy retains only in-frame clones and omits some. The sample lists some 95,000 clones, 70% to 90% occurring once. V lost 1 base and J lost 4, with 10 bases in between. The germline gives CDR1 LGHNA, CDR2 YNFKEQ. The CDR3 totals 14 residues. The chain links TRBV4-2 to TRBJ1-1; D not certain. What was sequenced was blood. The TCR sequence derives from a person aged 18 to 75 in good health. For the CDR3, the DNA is TGTGCCAGCAGCCAAGTAGATGAGAGCACTGAAGCTTTCTTT. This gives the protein CASSQVDESTEAFF.